This paragraph reports one TCR beta chain. Its antigen is undetermined. The sample originates from a study of T cells in localized non-small cell lung cancer. Study conclusions and caveats: A median of around 60 of the top 100 tumor clones appeared in adjacent lung, which was paired and uninvolved. Longer overall survival associated with higher blood T cell density; shorter survival with higher adjacent-lung clonality. Uninvolved adjacent lung had higher T cell clonality than tumor and all other tissues. Only one tumor region was sequenced, so heterogeneity remains possible.

Produced via immunoSEQ multiplex PCR; TCRdb's table is partial and in-frame only. Among tens of thousands of clones listed, around 84% were seen once. CDR3 length equals 14 residues. Trimming cost V 7 bases and J 4 bases, with 11 bases left between them. The V gene's germline CDR1 is LNHDA and CDR2 SQIVND (reference sequence). The TCR was taken from a female donor older than 55 with stage I lung adenocarcinoma. The sample was peripheral blood, taken before any cancer treatment. The V gene is TRBV19, the J gene TRBJ1-6; D is unclear. CDR3 coding DNA: TGTGCCAGTACCAGGACGGGGTATAATTCACCCCTCCACTTT. This sequence encodes CASTRTGYNSPLHF.